The 25 T cell receptor beta chains listed next were all sequenced from one sample in a study of PD-L1 blockade in urothelial cancer. Sample time point: pretreatment peripheral blood. The assay was immunoSEQ multiplex PCR, and TCRdb's table has in-frame clones only and misses some. The data contain about 130,000 clones, 70% to 85% of them singletons. The sequenced sample was PBMCs, obtained around atezolizumab (anti-PD-L1) treatment. The receptors stem from a man in his fifties or sixties with urothelial cancer.

This chain uses TRBV6-1 with TRBJ2-7; D is undetermined. V was trimmed by 4 bases and J by 0 bases, leaving 13 bases between them. CDR1 and CDR2 (germline): MNHNS, SASEGT. The CDR3 is 15 amino acids. This chain's CDR3 is CASSVGRVSSYEQYF. For the CDR3, the DNA is TGTGCCAGCAGTGTGGGCAGAGTAAGCTCCTACGAGCAGTACTTC.

The chain carries TRBV6-5 and TRBJ2-1; 10 bases line up with TRBD2. Germline V gives CDR1 MNHEY, CDR2 SVGAGI. The CDR3 sequence is 14 residues long. The V gene end was trimmed by 4 bases and the J gene end by 13 bases; junction bases not matched to a gene: 10. Here the CDR3 DNA reads TGTGCCAGCAGTTCCCCTCGGACTAGCGGAAAACAGTTCTTC. It codes for CASSSPRTSGKQFF.

The V and J genes are TRBV7-2 and TRBJ2-7; TRBD1 aligns across 7 bases. Losses at the gene ends were 2 bases for V and 7 bases for J; bases not matched to a gene: 2. The CDR3 loop spans 12 amino acids. Germline values: CDR1 SGHTA, CDR2 FQGNSA. The CDR3 DNA follows: TGTGCCAGCAGCTTATCAGGGGGTGAGCAGTACTTC. It translates to CASSLSGGEQYF.

V is TRBV5-1 and J is TRBJ2-1, with 8 positions matching TRBD2. V trimming: 1 base; J trimming: 5 bases; junction bases outside the gene matches: 5. CDR3 length: 15 amino acids. Germline-derived CDR1 and CDR2 are SGHRS and YFSETQ. As DNA, the CDR3 is TGCGCCAGCAGCTTGCAATCGGGAGGGCACAATGAGCAGTTCTTC. Its translation is CASSLQSGGHNEQFF.

The chain recombines TRBV7-3 with TRBJ2-5, with a possible D match to TRBD2 (5 bases). V was clipped by 5 bases and J by 5 bases, with 15 bases between them. Germline V gene sequence: CDR1 SGHTA, CDR2 FQGTGA. This CDR3 has 14 amino acids. The CDR3 sequence is CASSPSRTSETQYF. CDR3 coding DNA: TGTGCCAGCAGCCCGAGTAGGACTTCTGAGACCCAGTACTTC.

Notes on this clone: One end of the junction fails to match germline, which may point to a read error. The chain joins TRBV14 to TRBJ1-2, with a possible D match to TRBD1 (5 bases). The CDR3 contains 13 residues. Looked up from germline, CDR1 is SGHDN and CDR2 is FVKESK. The CDR3 DNA is TGTGCCAGCAGCCGGGACTTTAACTCTGGCTACACCTTC. It is translated as CASSRDFNSGYTF.

This clone has just a few counts. At the DNA level, this CDR3 is encoded by other sequences in the same sample as well. The genes are TRBV7-3 and TRBJ2-1; TRBD1 aligns across 8 bases. The CDR3 has 14 amino acids. The germline V gene has CDR1 SGHTA and CDR2 FQGTGA. The junction had 2 bases not matched to a gene; V was cut back by 1 base and J by 6 bases. CDR3 protein: CASSLSTGGNEQFF. The CDR3 DNA reads as TGTGCCAGCAGCTTAAGTACAGGGGGCAATGAGCAGTTCTTC.

The chain combines TRBV19 with TRBJ2-1; 7 nucleotides match TRBD2. In germline, CDR1 is LNHDA, CDR2 SQIVND (reference sequence). Losses at the gene ends were 9 bases for V and 2 bases for J; bases not matched to a gene: 7. This CDR3 region has 14 residues. CDR3 loop: CASNLAAAYNEQFF. The CDR3 DNA reads as TGTGCCAGCAACCTAGCGGCCGCCTACAATGAGCAGTTCTTC.

CDR3 sequence: CASSQGLAGDRQFF. CDR3 in DNA: TGTGCCAGCAGCCAGGGACTAGCGGGAGACAGGCAGTTCTTC. The chain recombines TRBV7-3 with TRBJ2-1; 14 bases fit TRBD2. Germline lookup yields CDR1 SGHTA and CDR2 FQGTGA. The CDR3 is made up of 14 amino acids. V dropped 5 bases and J dropped 12; count of bases not matched to a gene: 6.

The chain combines TRBV19 with TRBJ2-1; the match to TRBD1 covers 9 bases. The V gene's germline CDR1 is LNHDA and CDR2 SQIVND (reference sequence). The CDR3 runs 16 residues. V was pared by 3 bases and J by 7 bases, with 10 bases of the junction left unmatched. The CDR3, as DNA: TGTGCCAGTAGTATGTTGGGGACAGGGTTCCGGAATGAGCAGTTCTTC. This gives the protein CASSMLGTGFRNEQFF. Full variable domain (rest looked up from reference TRBV19 and TRBJ2-1): DGGITQSPKYLFRKEGQNVTLSCEQNLNHDAMYWYRQDPGQGLRLIYYSQIVNDFQKGDIAEGYSVSREKKESFPLTVTSAQKNPTAFYLCASSMLGTGFRNEQFFGPGTRLTVL.

The V gene is TRBV11-2, the J gene TRBJ2-5; 12 bases map to TRBD2. J lost 5 bases, V lost 5 bases, and 9 bases had no gene match. Looked up from germline, CDR1 is SGHAT and CDR2 is FQNNGV. The CDR3 totals 16 residues. CDR3 region: CASSPSSGRALETQYF. In DNA form, the CDR3 reads TGTGCCAGCAGCCCCTCTAGCGGGAGGGCCTTGGAGACCCAGTACTTC. The full variable domain, its missing parts supplied by reference TRBV11-2 and TRBJ2-5, is EAGVAQSPRYKIIEKRQSVAFWCNPISGHATLYWYQQILGQGPKLLIQFQNNGVVDDSQLPKDRFSAERLKGVDSTLKIQPAKLEDSAVYLCASSPSSGRALETQYFGPGTRLLVL.

The chain employs TRBV7-9 and TRBJ1-3, with D maybe TRBD1 (6 bases). CDR3 length equals 17 residues. V dropped 5 bases and J dropped 0 bases, with 17 bases sitting between them. The germline CDR1 and CDR2 sequences are SEHNR and FQNEAQ (reference sequence). DNA of the CDR3: TGTGCCAGCAGCAGTAGAGGCGGGGGGCACTCTGGAAACACCATATATTTT. Amino acids: CASSSRGGGHSGNTIYF.

The gene calls are TRBV11-2 and TRBJ1-1, with 8 bases identical to TRBD1. The CDR3 length is 16 residues. The J segment lost 2 bases and the V segment lost 4 bases, leaving 9 bases of the junction unmatched. The V gene's germline CDR1 is SGHAT and CDR2 FQNNGV. As DNA, the CDR3 is TGTGCCAGCAGCTCGGTCGTAGGACAGGGTAACACTGAAGCTTTCTTT. As protein: CASSSVVGQGNTEAFF.

The CDR3 sequence is CASSGGRAETQYF. CDR3 DNA sequence: TGTGCCAGCAGCGGGGGCAGGGCGGAGACCCAGTACTTC. J is TRBJ2-5 and V is TRBV9, with D possibly matching TRBD1 (5 bases). Deletions cut 3 bases from V and 5 bases from J, with 11 bases between. The CDR3 length is 13 residues. Germline V gives CDR1 SGDLS, CDR2 YYNGEE.

This chain uses TRBV5-8 with TRBJ2-1; 8 bases agree with TRBD2. Unmatched junction bases numbered 7, after V lost 3 bases and J lost 2 bases. CDR3 length equals 16 residues. The germline CDR1 and CDR2 sequences are SGHTS and YDEGEE. The DNA for the CDR3 is TGTGCCAGCAGCTCCCGACTAGCGCGCGCCTACAATGAGCAGTTCTTC. Translating it yields CASSSRLARAYNEQFF.

This rearrangement joins TRBV30 to TRBJ2-1, with 8 bases identical to TRBD2. CDR3 length: 15 amino acids. With 1 base clipped from V and 6 bases from J, the junction kept 8 bases outside the gene matches. Germline V lookup: CDR1 GTSNPN, CDR2 SVGIG (reference sequence). CDR3 sequence reads: CAWSAMLAGVNEQFF. The CDR3 DNA reads as TGTGCCTGGAGTGCGATGCTAGCGGGTGTCAATGAGCAGTTCTTC.

The V gene is TRBV27, the J gene TRBJ2-7; 11 bases align to TRBD2. Germline trimming cut 6 bases from V and 4 bases from J; bases unmatched to any gene: 2. Germline V CDR1 and CDR2: MNHEY, SMNVEV (reference sequence). The CDR3 contains 13 residues. CDR3 DNA: TGTGCCAGCAGAACTAGCGGGAGTTACGAGCAGTACTTC. Its protein is CASRTSGSYEQYF.

The chain carries TRBV5-1 and TRBJ1-4; 8 nucleotides align to TRBD1. V trimming: 4 bases; J trimming: 7 bases; junction bases outside the gene matches: 9. Germline loops: CDR1 SGHRS, CDR2 YFSETQ. CDR3 length: 15 amino acids. CDR3 sequence reads: CASSLTRGRGEKLFF. The CDR3 DNA follows: TGCGCCAGCAGCCTGACCAGGGGGCGCGGTGAAAAACTGTTTTTT.

V and J are TRBV28 and TRBJ2-2; 9 bases align to TRBD1. After removal of 2 bases from V and 9 bases from J, the junction contained 7 bases not matched to a gene. CDR3 length: 15 residues. Germline V gives CDR1 MDHEN, CDR2 SYDVKM. The CDR3 DNA reads TGTGCCAGCAGTTTACCTCCGACAGGGGGACGGGAGCTGTTTTTT. Translation: CASSLPPTGGRELFF.

This clone has just a few counts. The V and J genes are TRBV5-1 and TRBJ2-7; 8 nucleotides match TRBD1. There are 15 residues in the CDR3. Trimming cost V 3 bases and J 7 bases; bases outside gene matches: 12. Germline CDR1 and CDR2: SGHRS and YFSETQ. CDR3: CASSWDRPRQGEQYF. The CDR3 bases are TGCGCCAGCAGCTGGGACCGTCCCCGACAGGGGGAGCAGTACTTC. Complete variable domain (other parts from reference TRBV5-1 and TRBJ2-7): KAGVTQTPRYLIKTRGQQVTLSCSPISGHRSVSWYQQTPGQGLQFLFEYFSETQRNKGNFPGRFSGRQFSNSRSEMNVSTLELGDSALYLCASSWDRPRQGEQYFGPGTRLTVT.

The J gene is TRBJ2-7, the V gene TRBV11-3; 8 bases map to TRBD2. Trimming removed 5 bases from V and 2 bases from J; junction bases left unmatched: 5. Germline CDR1 reads SGHNT; CDR2 reads YENEEA. The CDR3 loop spans 14 amino acids. The CDR3 loop is CASSPAGAPYEQYF. Written as DNA, the CDR3 is TGTGCCAGCAGCCCAGCGGGAGCCCCCTACGAGCAGTACTTC.

The V call is TRBV2, the J call TRBJ1-2, with a possible D match to TRBD1 (6 bases). The CDR3 totals 11 residues. V gave up 8 bases and J gave up 2 bases, with 6 bases separating them. CDR1 SNHLY and CDR2 FYNNEI come from the germline V gene. The CDR3 spells CASGQNYGYTF. CDR3 in DNA: TGTGCCAGCGGACAGAACTATGGCTACACCTTC.

The chain recombines TRBV4-1 with TRBJ2-7; 9 bases line up with TRBD2. V gave up 1 base and J gave up 6 bases; unmatched junction bases: 4. The CDR3 is made up of 14 amino acids. In germline, CDR1 is MGHRA, CDR2 YSYEKL. DNA of the CDR3: TGCGCCAGCAGCCAAGGCGGGACTAGCAGCGAGCAGTACTTC. Its protein product is CASSQGGTSSEQYF.

This chain joins TRBV5-1 and TRBJ1-3; D remains unclear. Trimming took 7 bases from V and 0 from J, leaving 5 bases between them. Germline V lookup: CDR1 SGHRS, CDR2 YFSETQ. This CDR3 spans 12 amino acids. The DNA for the CDR3 is TGCGCCAGCTCGGTCTCTGGAAACACCATATATTTT. This sequence encodes CASSVSGNTIYF.

This clone has more than one count but fewer than ten. The rearrangement uses TRBV28 and TRBJ2-2; 9 positions agree with TRBD1. Per germline, CDR1 MDHEN and CDR2 SYDVKM. Unmatched junction bases numbered 7, after V lost 3 bases and J lost 2 bases. This CDR3 contains 17 residues. CDR3 loop: CASSFLRGQGNTGELFF. The CDR3 coding sequence is TGTGCCAGCAGTTTTTTGAGGGGACAGGGTAACACCGGGGAGCTGTTTTTT.